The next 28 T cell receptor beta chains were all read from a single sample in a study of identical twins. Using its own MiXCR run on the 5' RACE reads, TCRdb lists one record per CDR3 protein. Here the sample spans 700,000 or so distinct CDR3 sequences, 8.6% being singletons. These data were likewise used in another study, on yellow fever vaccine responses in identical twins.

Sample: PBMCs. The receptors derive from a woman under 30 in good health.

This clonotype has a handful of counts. The CDR3 bases are TGTGCCAGCAGCTTAACTAGCTACCACGAGCAGTACTTC. Its protein product is CASSLTSYHEQYF. The chain links TRBV7-2 to TRBJ2-7; a weak D match, TRBD2 (6 bases). CDR1 is SGHTA and CDR2 is FQGNSA in the germline V gene. This CDR3 spans 13 amino acids. The V end lost 2 bases, the J end lost 5 bases, and 10 bases lay between the germline ends.

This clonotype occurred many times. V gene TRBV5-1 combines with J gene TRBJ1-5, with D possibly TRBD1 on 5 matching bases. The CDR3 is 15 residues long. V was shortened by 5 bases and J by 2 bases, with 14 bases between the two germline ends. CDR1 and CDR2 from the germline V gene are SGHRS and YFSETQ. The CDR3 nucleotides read TGCGCCAGCAGGCCCCAGGGAGGGGGCAATCAGCCCCAGCATTTT. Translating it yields CASRPQGGGNQPQHF.

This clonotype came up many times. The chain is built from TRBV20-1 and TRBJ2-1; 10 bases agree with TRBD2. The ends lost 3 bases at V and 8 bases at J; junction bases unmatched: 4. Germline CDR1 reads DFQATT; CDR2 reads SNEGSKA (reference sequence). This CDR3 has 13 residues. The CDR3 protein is CSARGLARDEQFF. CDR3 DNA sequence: TGCAGTGCTAGGGGACTAGCGCGGGATGAGCAGTTCTTC.

The CDR3 coding sequence is TGTGCCAGCAGCTTGGGACAGGGCAGTGGGTCCTACGAGCAGTACTTC. It is translated as CASSLGQGSGSYEQYF. V and J are TRBV5-5 and TRBJ2-7; 7 nucleotides line up with TRBD1. CDR1 SGHKS and CDR2 YYEKEE come from the germline V gene (reference sequence). The junction had 7 bases not matched to a gene; V was cut back by 0 bases and J by 1 base. This CDR3 comprises 16 residues. Full variable domain (remainder filled in from reference TRBV5-5 and TRBJ2-7): DAGVTQSPTHLIKTRGQQVTLRCSPISGHKSVSWYQQVLGQGPQFIFQYYEKEERGRGNFPDRFSARQFPNYSSELNVNALLLGDSALYLCASSLGQGSGSYEQYFGPGTRLTVT.

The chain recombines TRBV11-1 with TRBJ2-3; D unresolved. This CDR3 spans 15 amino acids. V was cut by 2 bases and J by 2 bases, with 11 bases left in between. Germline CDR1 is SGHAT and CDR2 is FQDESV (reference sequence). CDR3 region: CASSLIRRNTDTQYF. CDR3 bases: TGTGCCAGCAGCTTAATTCGGCGGAACACAGATACGCAGTATTTT.

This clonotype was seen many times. CDR3 residues: CASSSGQVGTDTQYF. The CDR3, as DNA: TGCGCCAGCAGCTCGGGACAGGTGGGCACAGATACGCAGTATTTT. The J gene is TRBJ2-3, the V gene TRBV5-1, with TRBD1 matching 8 bases. The CDR3 consists of 15 residues. Germline V gene sequence: CDR1 SGHRS, CDR2 YFSETQ. The trim removed 3 bases at V and 1 base at J, leaving 4 bases unmatched. The complete variable domain, with remaining parts taken from reference TRBV5-1 and TRBJ2-3, reads KAGVTQTPRYLIKTRGQQVTLSCSPISGHRSVSWYQQTPGQGLQFLFEYFSETQRNKGNFPGRFSGRQFSNSRSEMNVSTLELGDSALYLCASSSGQVGTDTQYFGPGTRLTVL.

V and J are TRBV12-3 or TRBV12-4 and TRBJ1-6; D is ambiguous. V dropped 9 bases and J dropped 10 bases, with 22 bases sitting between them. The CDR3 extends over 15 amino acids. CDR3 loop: CASSGRVGLGSPLHF. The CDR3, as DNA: TGTGCCAGTAGCGGTAGGGTCGGGCTTGGGTCACCCCTCCACTTT.

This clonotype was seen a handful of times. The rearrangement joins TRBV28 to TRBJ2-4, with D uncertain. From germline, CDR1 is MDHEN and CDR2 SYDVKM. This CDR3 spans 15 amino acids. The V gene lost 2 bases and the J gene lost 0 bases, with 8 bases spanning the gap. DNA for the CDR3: TGTGCCAGCAGTTTAAACACTTTAGCCAAAAACATTCAGTACTTC. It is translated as CASSLNTLAKNIQYF.

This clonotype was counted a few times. The CDR3 bases are TGCGCCAGCAGCGGGAAGAGCGGGAGATACGAGCAGTACTTC. This encodes CASSGKSGRYEQYF. V and J are TRBV5-1 and TRBJ2-7; 8 bases match TRBD2. Germline CDR1 reads SGHRS; CDR2 reads YFSETQ. Trimming removed 4 bases from V and 4 bases from J; junction bases left unmatched: 7. The CDR3 runs 14 residues.

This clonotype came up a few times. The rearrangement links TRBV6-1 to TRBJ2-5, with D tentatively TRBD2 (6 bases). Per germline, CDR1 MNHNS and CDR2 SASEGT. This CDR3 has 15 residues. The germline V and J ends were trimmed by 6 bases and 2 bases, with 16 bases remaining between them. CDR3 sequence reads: CASRIQTSSQETQYF. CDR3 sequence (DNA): TGTGCCAGCAGGATTCAGACTAGTAGTCAAGAGACCCAGTACTTC.

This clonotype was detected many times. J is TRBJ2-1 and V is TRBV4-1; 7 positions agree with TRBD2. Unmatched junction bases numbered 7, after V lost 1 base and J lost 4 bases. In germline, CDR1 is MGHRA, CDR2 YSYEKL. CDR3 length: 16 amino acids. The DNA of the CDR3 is TGCGCCAGCAGCCAAGGGGTGCTAGCGGAGTACAATGAGCAGTTCTTC. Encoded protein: CASSQGVLAEYNEQFF.

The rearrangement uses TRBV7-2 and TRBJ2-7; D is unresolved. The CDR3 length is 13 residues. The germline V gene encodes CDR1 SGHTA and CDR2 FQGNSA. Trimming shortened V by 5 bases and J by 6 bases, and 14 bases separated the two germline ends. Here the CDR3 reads CASSLSPYVEQYF. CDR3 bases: TGTGCCAGCAGCCTAAGTCCCTATGTCGAGCAGTACTTC. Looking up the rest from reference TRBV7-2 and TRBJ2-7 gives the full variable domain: GAGVSQSPSNKVTEKGKDVELRCDPISGHTALYWYRQSLGQGLEFLIYFQGNSAPDKSGLPSDRFSAERTGGSVSTLTIQRTQQEDSAVYLCASSLSPYVEQYFGPGTRLTVT.

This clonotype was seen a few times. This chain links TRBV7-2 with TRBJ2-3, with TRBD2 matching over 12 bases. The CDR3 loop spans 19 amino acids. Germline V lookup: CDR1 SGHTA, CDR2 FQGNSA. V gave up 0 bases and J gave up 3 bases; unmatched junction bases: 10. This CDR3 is CASSLALAGGYIGTDTQYF. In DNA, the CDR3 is TGTGCCAGCAGCTTAGCACTAGCGGGAGGTTACATAGGGACAGATACGCAGTATTTT.

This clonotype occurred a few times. The CDR3 protein is CASSLLRTGWNTEAFF. Written as DNA, the CDR3 is TGTGCCAGCAGTTTACTCCGGACAGGTTGGAACACTGAAGCTTTCTTT. The rearrangement uses TRBV28 and TRBJ1-1, with 7 bases identical to TRBD1. The J segment lost 1 base and the V segment lost 2 bases, leaving 7 bases of the junction unmatched. The length of the CDR3 is 16 residues. CDR1 and CDR2 (germline): MDHEN, SYDVKM.

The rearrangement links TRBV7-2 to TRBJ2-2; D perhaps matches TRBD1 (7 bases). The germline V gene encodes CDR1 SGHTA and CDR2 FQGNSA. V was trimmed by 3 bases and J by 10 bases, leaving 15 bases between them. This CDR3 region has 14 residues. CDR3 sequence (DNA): TGTGCCAGCAGCTTCCAGGGGGGCGGGATGGAGCTGTTTTTT. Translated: CASSFQGGGMELFF.

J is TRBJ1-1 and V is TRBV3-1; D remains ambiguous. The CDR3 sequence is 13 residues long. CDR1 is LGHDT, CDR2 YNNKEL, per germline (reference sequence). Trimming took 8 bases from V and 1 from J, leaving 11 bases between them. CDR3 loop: CASRKAGNTEAFF. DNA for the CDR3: TGTGCCAGCCGAAAGGCGGGGAACACTGAAGCTTTCTTT.

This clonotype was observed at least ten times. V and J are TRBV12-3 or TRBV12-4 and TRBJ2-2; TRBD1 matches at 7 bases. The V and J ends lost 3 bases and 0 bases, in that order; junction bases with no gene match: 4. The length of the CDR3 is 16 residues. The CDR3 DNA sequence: TGTGCCAGCAGTTTGAAAGGGACAGCGAACACCGGGGAGCTGTTTTTT. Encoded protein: CASSLKGTANTGELFF.

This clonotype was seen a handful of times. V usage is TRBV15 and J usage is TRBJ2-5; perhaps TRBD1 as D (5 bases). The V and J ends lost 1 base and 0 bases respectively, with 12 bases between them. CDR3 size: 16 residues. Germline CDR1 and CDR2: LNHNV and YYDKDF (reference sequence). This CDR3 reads CATSRAKQEYQETQYF. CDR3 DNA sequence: TGTGCCACCAGCAGAGCGAAACAGGAGTACCAAGAGACCCAGTACTTC.

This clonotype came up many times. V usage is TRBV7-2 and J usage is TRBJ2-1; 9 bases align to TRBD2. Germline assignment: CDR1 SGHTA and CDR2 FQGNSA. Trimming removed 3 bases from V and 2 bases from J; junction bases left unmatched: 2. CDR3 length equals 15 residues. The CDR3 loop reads CASSLGGGAYNEQFF. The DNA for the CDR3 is TGTGCCAGCAGCTTGGGCGGGGGGGCCTACAATGAGCAGTTCTTC.

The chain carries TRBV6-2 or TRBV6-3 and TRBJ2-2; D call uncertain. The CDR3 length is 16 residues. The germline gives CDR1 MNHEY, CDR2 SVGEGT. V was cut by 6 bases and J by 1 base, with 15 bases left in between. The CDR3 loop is CASSPFHSGNTGELFF. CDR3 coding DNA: TGTGCCAGCAGCCCTTTCCACTCGGGGAACACCGGGGAGCTGTTTTTT.

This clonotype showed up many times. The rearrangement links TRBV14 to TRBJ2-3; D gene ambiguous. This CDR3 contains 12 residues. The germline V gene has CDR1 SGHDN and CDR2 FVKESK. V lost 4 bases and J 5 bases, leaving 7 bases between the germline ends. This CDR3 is CASSPPGDTQYF. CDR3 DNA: TGTGCCAGCAGCCCCCCGGGAGATACGCAGTATTTT. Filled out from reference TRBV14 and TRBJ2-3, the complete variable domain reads EAGVTQFPSHSVIEKGQTVTLRCDPISGHDNLYWYRRVMGKEIKFLLHFVKESKQDESGMPNNRFLAERTGGTYSTLKVQPAELEDSGVYFCASSPPGDTQYFGPGTRLTVL.

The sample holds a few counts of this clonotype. The CDR3 nucleotides are TGCGCCAGCAGAGATCCCGGGACAGGGGACTACGAGCAGTACTTC. Amino acids: CASRDPGTGDYEQYF. The chain links TRBV5-1 to TRBJ2-7; TRBD1 matches 10 bases. From germline, CDR1 is SGHRS and CDR2 YFSETQ. Trimming removed 5 bases from V and 3 bases from J; junction bases left unmatched: 8. The CDR3 has 15 amino acids. Supplemented by reference TRBV5-1 and TRBJ2-7, the full variable domain reads KAGVTQTPRYLIKTRGQQVTLSCSPISGHRSVSWYQQTPGQGLQFLFEYFSETQRNKGNFPGRFSGRQFSNSRSEMNVSTLELGDSALYLCASRDPGTGDYEQYFGPGTRLTVT.

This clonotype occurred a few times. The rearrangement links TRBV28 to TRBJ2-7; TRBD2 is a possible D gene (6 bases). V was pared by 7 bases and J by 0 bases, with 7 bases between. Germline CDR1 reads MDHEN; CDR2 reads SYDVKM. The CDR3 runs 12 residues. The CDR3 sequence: CASMDYSYEQYF. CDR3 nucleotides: TGTGCCAGCATGGACTACTCCTACGAGCAGTACTTC.

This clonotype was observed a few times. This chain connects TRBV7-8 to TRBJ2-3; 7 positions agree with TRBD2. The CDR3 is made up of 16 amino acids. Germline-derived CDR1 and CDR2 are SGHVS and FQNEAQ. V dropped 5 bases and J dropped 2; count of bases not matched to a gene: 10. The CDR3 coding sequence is TGTGCCAGCAGCGGGGGGGTGGCGGGACCCACAGATACGCAGTATTTT. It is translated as CASSGGVAGPTDTQYF.

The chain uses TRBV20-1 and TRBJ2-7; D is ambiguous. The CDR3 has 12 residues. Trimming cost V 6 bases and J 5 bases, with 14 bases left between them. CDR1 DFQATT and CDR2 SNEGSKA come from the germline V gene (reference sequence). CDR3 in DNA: TGCAGTGCCCCGGACGAGCCTCACGAGCAGTACTTC. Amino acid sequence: CSAPDEPHEQYF.

CDR3 in DNA: TGTGCCAGCAGCCTCAGGGGGCGCAACACAGATACGCAGTATTTT. As protein: CASSLRGRNTDTQYF. The V gene is TRBV12-3 or TRBV12-4, the J gene TRBJ2-3; TRBD1 agrees at 8 bases. The CDR3 consists of 15 residues. The V segment lost 6 bases and the J segment 2 bases; nucleotides outside the gene matches: 7.

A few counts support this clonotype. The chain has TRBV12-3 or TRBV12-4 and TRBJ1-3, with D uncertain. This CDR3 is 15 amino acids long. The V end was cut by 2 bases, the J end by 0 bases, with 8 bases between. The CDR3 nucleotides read TGTGCCAGCAGTTTACGGGCAATCTCTGGAAACACCATATATTTT. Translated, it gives CASSLRAISGNTIYF.

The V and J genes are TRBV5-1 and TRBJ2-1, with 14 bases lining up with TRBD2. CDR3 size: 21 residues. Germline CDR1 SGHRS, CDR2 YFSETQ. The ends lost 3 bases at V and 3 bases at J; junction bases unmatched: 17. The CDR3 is CASSYLAPGLAGVLGYNEQFF. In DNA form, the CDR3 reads TGCGCCAGCAGCTATTTAGCTCCGGGACTAGCGGGAGTTTTAGGCTACAATGAGCAGTTCTTC.